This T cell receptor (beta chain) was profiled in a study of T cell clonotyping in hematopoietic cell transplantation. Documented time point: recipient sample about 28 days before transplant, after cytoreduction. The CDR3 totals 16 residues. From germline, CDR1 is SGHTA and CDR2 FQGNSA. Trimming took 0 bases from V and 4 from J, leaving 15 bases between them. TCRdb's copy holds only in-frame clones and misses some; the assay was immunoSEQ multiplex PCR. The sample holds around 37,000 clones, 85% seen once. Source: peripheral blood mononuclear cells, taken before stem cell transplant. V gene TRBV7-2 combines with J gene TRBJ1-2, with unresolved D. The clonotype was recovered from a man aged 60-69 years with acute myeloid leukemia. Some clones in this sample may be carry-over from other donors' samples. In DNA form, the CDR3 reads TGTGCCAGCAGCTTAGCCCTAGAGGGCGCGGCCTATGGCTACACCTTC. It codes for CASSLALEGAAYGYTF. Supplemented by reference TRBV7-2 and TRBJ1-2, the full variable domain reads GAGVSQSPSNKVTEKGKDVELRCDPISGHTALYWYRQSLGQGLEFLIYFQGNSAPDKSGLPSDRFSAERTGGSVSTLTIQRTQQEDSAVYLCASSLALEGAAYGYTFGSGTRLTVV.